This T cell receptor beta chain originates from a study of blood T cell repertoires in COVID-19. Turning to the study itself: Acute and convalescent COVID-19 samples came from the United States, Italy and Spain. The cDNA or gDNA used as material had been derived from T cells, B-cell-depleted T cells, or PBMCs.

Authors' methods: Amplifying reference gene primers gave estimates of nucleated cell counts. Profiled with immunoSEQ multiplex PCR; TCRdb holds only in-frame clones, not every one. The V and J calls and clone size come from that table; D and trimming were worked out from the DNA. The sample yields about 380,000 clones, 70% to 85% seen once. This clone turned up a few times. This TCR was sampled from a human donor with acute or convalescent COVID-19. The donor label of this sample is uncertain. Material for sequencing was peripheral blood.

As DNA, the CDR3 is TGTGCCAGCAGCAAGGGGACGGCGGGATTGGTGCGGAATGAGCAGTTCTTC. This encodes CASSKGTAGLVRNEQFF. This rearrangement joins TRBV7-8 to TRBJ2-1; D is possibly TRBD2 (6 bases). CDR1 and CDR2 from the germline V gene are SGHVS and FQNEAQ. This CDR3 is 17 amino acids long. V gave up 5 bases and J gave up 7 bases, with 24 bases separating them.